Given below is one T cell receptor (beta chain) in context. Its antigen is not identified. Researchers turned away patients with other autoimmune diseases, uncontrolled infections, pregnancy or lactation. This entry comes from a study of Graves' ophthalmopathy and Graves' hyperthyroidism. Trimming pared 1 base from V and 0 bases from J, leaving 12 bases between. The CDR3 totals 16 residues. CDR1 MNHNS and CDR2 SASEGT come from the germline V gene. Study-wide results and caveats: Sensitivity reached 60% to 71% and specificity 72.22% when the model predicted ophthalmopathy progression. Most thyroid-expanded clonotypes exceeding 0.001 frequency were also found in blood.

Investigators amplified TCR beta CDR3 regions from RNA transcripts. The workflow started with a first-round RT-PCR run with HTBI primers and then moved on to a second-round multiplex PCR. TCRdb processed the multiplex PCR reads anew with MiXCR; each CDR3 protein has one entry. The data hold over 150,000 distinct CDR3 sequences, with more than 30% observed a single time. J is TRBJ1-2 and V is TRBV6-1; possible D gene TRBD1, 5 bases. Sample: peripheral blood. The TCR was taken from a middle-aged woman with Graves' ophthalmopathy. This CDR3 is CASSEVGTRSNYGYTF. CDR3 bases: TGTGCCAGCAGTGAAGTTGGGACGAGATCTAACTATGGCTACACCTTC.